A selection of T cell receptor beta chains follows, all from one sample in a study of cytomegalovirus exposure and HLA in healthy donors. Data came from immunoSEQ multiplex PCR; TCRdb stores just in-frame clones and leaves some out. The table shows 55,000 to 65,000 clones, with around 94% occurring only once. The sample was PBMCs. The receptors were sampled from a man aged 18 to 35 in good health and CMV-seronegative. Both conserved end residues are part of each CDR3. The D gene is left open where the match is weak. Clone size is stated in some rows and not others, as once, few, many or a class when expanded.

J,size,D,V,DNA,CDR3
TRBJ2-5,NA,NA,TRBV19,TGTGCCAGTAGTTTTTCCCCCGGGGAGACCCAGTACTTC,CASSFSPGETQYF
TRBJ2-2,NA,NA,TRBV7-2,TGTGCCAGCAGCCCCCGCAGAACCGGGGAGCTGTTTTTT,CASSPRRTGELFF
TRBJ2-7,once,TRBD2,TRBV5-4,TGTGCCAGCAGCCGGACTAGCGGGAGTCCCCCCGAGCAGTACTTC,CASSRTSGSPPEQYF
TRBJ2-2,few,TRBD2,TRBV7-6,TGTGCCAGCAGCTTATCTTTTTTAGCGGGAGGGAACACCGGGGAGCTGTTTTTT,CASSLSFLAGGNTGELFF
TRBJ2-1,NA,TRBD2,TRBV7-6,TGTGCCAGCAGCTTAGGTGCGGGAGAGGGCGGTTACAATGAGCAGTTCTTC,CASSLGAGEGGYNEQFF
TRBJ2-5,NA,NA,TRBV29-1,TGCAGCGTTGAAGAGCTACAAGAGACCCAGTACTTC,CSVEELQETQYF
TRBJ2-3,NA,NA,TRBV19,TGTGCCAGTACTCCCCTCCCAGGCGCAGATACGCAGTATTTT,CASTPLPGADTQYF
TRBJ2-3,NA,NA,TRBV27,TGTGCCAGCAGTCCTAGCACAGATACGCAGTATTTT,CASSPSTDTQYF
TRBJ2-7,NA,NA,TRBV2,TGTGCCAGCAGTCCGGACAGCTCCTACGGGCAGTACTTC,CASSPDSSYGQYF
TRBJ2-1,NA,TRBD1,TRBV11-2,TGTGCCAGCAGCCAAAGGACAGGGGCGAGCAATGAGCAGTTCTTC,CASSQRTGASNEQFF
TRBJ1-2,once,TRBD1,TRBV9,TGTGCCAGCAGCCCAGGGGGCGCATCGGCTGGCTACACCTTC,CASSPGGASAGYTF
TRBJ1-5,NA,NA,TRBV6-1,TGTGCCAGCCATCGGGGAAATCAGCCCCAGCATTTT,CASHRGNQPQHF
TRBJ2-7,NA,NA,TRBV7-8,TGTGCCAGCAGCCCTAGCTTAACAGAGACCCTCTACGAGCAGTACTTC,CASSPSLTETLYEQYF
TRBJ2-1,NA,NA,TRBV5-1,TGCGCCAGCAGCTTGTTGGAGAAAACGTCGAGAGATGAGCAGTTCTTC,CASSLLEKTSRDEQFF
TRBJ2-7,NA,TRBD1,TRBV5-6,TGTGCCAGCAGATTGACAGGGGGGGGATCATCCTACGAGCAGTACTTC,CASRLTGGGSSYEQYF
TRBJ1-2,NA,TRBD1,TRBV5-6,TGTGCCAGCAGCTGGGACCGGGACAGCTATGGCTACACCTTC,CASSWDRDSYGYTF
TRBJ2-5,NA,TRBD1,TRBV25-1,TGTGCCAGCAGTGAACCAGGGGGCGCGGAGGAGACCCAGTACTTC,CASSEPGGAEETQYF
TRBJ2-7,NA,TRBD1,TRBV18,TGTGCCAGCACGCAGGGGGCACAATATTACGAGCAGTACTTC,CASTQGAQYYEQYF
TRBJ2-7,NA,NA,TRBV7-9,TGTGCCAGCAGCTGGGGGGAGACCTACGAGCAGTACTTC,CASSWGETYEQYF
TRBJ2-5,NA,TRBD2,TRBV4-2,TGTGCCAGCAGCCAAGGAGACCTAGCGGGACGAGAGACCCAGTACTTC,CASSQGDLAGRETQYF
TRBJ2-3,NA,TRBD1,TRBV18,TGTGCCAGCTCACGGACAGGGTGGACAGATACGCAGTATTTT,CASSRTGWTDTQYF
TRBJ2-5,NA,TRBD1,TRBV4-2,TGTGCCAGCAGCCTGATTTTACAGGGGCGTGATGAGACCCAGTACTTC,CASSLILQGRDETQYF
TRBJ2-3,NA,TRBD1,TRBV6-1,TGTGCCACCTCACTTGGGACAGGGCCAGATACGCAGTATTTT,CATSLGTGPDTQYF
TRBJ2-7,NA,TRBD2,TRBV14,TGTGCCAGCAGCCAAGCGGCTAGCGGGAGGGGGGAGCAGTACTTC,CASSQAASGRGEQYF
TRBJ2-7,NA,NA,TRBV25-1,TGTGCCAGCAGTGAATTCGGGACACCCGACGAGCAGTACTTC,CASSEFGTPDEQYF
TRBJ2-7,once,NA,TRBV5-1,TGCGCCAGCAGCTTGTGGGAGGGACACTACGAGCAGTACTTC,CASSLWEGHYEQYF
TRBJ2-5,NA,NA,TRBV11-2,TGTGCCAGCAGCTTAGAAGGAGCACAAGAGACCCAGTACTTC,CASSLEGAQETQYF
TRBJ1-3,NA,NA,TRBV7-6,TGTGCCAGCAGCCCCCAAGGCCCGCGAGGGACCATATATTTT,CASSPQGPRGTIYF
TRBJ2-1,NA,NA,TRBV6-5,TGTGCCAGCCTGCTTAGAGGGTGGGACAATGAGCAGTTCTTC,CASLLRGWDNEQFF
TRBJ2-1,NA,NA,TRBV6-5,TGTGCCAGCAGTTACGGGGGGGGCTTCTACAATGAGCAGTTCTTC,CASSYGGGFYNEQFF
TRBJ2-5,once,TRBD2,TRBV5-4,TGTGCCAGCAGCTTGAGGCAGGGAGGGCAAGAGACCCAGTACTTC,CASSLRQGGQETQYF
TRBJ2-7,once,NA,TRBV7-2,TGTGCCAGCAGTTTGAGCGGGTTTAGCTCCTACGAGCAGTACTTC,CASSLSGFSSYEQYF
TRBJ2-7,NA,TRBD2,TRBV7-9,TGTGCCAGCAGCTTAACAACTAGCGGGGCCTACGAGCAGTACTTC,CASSLTTSGAYEQYF
TRBJ2-5,NA,TRBD2,TRBV10-3,TGTGCCATCAGTGTTGGGTTTGGGACTAGCGGGCGGCAAGAGACCCAGTACTTC,CAISVGFGTSGRQETQYF
TRBJ2-7,NA,NA,TRBV25-1,TGTGCCACCCTAGGTCCCAAGACGAAGGGACTTGTAACCTACGAGCAGTACTTC,CATLGPKTKGLVTYEQYF
TRBJ2-1,NA,NA,TRBV6-5,TGTGCCAGCATAGAATTAAATGAGCAGTTCTTC,CASIELNEQFF
TRBJ2-7,NA,NA,TRBV9,TGTGCCAGCAGCGATAACTACGAGCAGTACTTC,CASSDNYEQYF
TRBJ1-4,NA,NA,TRBV5-5,TGTGCCAGCAGCTTCTCTGATGAAAAACTGTTTTTT,CASSFSDEKLFF
TRBJ2-7,NA,NA,TRBV19,TGTGCCAGTAGTACGGGAGCCGGTTCGAGGGAGCAGTACTTC,CASSTGAGSREQYF
TRBJ1-3,NA,TRBD1,TRBV25-1,TGTGCCAGCAGTCCAGACAGGGATGGAAACACCATATATTTT,CASSPDRDGNTIYF
TRBJ2-1,NA,NA,TRBV7-9,TGTGCCAGCAGCTCGGGACATTCGAATGAGCAGTTCTTC,CASSSGHSNEQFF
TRBJ1-1,NA,TRBD1,TRBV6-1,TGTGCCAGCCCGGGACAGCAGAACACTGAAGCTTTCTTT,CASPGQQNTEAFF